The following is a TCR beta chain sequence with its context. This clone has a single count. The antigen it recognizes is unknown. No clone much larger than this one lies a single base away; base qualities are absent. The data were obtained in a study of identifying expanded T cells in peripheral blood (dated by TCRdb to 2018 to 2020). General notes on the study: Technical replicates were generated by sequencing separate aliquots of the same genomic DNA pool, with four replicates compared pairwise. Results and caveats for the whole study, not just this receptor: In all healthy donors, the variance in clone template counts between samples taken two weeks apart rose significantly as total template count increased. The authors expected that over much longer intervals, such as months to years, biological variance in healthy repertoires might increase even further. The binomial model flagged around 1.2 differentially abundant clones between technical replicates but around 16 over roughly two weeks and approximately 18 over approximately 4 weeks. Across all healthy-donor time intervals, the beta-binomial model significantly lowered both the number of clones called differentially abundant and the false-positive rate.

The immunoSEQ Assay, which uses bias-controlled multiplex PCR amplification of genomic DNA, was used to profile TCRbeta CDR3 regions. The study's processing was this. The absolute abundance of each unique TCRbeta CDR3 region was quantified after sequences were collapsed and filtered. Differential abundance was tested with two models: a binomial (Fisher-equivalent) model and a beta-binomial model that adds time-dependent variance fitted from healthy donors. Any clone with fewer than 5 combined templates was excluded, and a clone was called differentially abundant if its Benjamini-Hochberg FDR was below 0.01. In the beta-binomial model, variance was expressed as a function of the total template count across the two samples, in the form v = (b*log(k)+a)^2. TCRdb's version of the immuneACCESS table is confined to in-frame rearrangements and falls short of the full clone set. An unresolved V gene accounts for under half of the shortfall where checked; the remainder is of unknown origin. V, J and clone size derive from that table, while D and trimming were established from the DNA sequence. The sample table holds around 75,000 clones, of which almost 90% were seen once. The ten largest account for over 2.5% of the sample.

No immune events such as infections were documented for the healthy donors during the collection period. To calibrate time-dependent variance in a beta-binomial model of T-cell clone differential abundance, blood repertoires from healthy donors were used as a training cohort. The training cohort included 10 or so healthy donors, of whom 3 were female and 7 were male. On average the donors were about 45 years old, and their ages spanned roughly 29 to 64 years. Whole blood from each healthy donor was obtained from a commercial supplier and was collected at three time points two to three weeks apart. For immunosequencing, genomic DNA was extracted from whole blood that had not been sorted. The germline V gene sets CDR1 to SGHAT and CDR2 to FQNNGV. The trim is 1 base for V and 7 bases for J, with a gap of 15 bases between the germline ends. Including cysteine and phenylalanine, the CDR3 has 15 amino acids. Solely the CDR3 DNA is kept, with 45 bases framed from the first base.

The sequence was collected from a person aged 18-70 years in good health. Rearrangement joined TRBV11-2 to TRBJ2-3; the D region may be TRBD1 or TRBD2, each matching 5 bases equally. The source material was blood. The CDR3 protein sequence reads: CASSLGGSEAYTQYF. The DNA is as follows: TGTGCCAGCAGCTTAGGGGGGTCCGAGGCATATACGCAGTATTTT.